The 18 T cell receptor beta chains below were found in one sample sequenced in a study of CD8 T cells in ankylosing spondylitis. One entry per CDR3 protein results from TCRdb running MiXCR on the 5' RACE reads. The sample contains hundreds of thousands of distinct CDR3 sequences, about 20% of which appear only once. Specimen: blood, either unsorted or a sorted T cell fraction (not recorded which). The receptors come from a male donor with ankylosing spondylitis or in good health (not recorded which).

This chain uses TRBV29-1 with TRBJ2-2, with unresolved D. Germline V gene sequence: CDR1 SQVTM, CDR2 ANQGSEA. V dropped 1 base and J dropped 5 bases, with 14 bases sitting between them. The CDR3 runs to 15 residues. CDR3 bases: TGCAGCGTTGAAGTAGCAGCCAGCTCGACCGGGGAGCTGTTTTTT. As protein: CSVEVAASSTGELFF.

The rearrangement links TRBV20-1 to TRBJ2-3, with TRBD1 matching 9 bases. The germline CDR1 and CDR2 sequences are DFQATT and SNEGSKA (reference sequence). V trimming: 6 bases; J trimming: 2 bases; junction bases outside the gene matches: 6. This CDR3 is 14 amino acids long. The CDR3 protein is CSAGDRAHTDTQYF. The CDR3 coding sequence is TGCAGTGCCGGGGACAGGGCCCACACAGATACGCAGTATTTT.

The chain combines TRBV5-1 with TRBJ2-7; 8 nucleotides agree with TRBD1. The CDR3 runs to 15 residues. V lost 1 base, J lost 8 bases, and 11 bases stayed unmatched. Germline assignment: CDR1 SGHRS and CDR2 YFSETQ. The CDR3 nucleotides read TGCGCCAGCAGCTTGAACGGACAGGGACCTAACAAGCAGTACGTC. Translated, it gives CASSLNGQGPNKQYV.

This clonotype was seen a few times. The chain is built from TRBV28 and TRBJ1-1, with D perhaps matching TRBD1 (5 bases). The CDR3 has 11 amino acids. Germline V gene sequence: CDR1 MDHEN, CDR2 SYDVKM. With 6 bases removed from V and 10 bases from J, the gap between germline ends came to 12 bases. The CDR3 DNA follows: TGTGCCAGCAGGGCCGGGACTCGAGCTTTCTTT. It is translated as CASRAGTRAFF.

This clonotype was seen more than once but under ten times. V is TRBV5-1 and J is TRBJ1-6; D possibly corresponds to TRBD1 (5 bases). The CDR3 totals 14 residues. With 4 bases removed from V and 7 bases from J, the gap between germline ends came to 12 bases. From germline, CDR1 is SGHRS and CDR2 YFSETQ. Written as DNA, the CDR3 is TGCGCCAGCAGCGCCGGGACTGAGAATTCACCCCTCCACTTT. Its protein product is CASSAGTENSPLHF.

The CDR3 nucleotides are TGTGCCAGCAGCTCGTGGGAGGGCTACACCTTC. This translates into CASSSWEGYTF. The chain joins TRBV12-3 or TRBV12-4 to TRBJ1-2; D is undetermined. The CDR3 is made up of 11 amino acids. Trimming shortened V by 6 bases and J by 8 bases, and 10 bases separated the two germline ends.

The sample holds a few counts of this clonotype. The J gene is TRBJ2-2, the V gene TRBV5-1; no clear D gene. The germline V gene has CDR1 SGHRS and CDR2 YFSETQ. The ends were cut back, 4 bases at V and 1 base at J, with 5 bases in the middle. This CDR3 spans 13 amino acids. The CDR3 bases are TGCGCCAGCAGCACCGGGAACACCGGGGAGCTGTTTTTT. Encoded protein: CASSTGNTGELFF. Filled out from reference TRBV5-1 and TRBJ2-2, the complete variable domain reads KAGVTQTPRYLIKTRGQQVTLSCSPISGHRSVSWYQQTPGQGLQFLFEYFSETQRNKGNFPGRFSGRQFSNSRSEMNVSTLELGDSALYLCASSTGNTGELFFGEGSRLTVL.

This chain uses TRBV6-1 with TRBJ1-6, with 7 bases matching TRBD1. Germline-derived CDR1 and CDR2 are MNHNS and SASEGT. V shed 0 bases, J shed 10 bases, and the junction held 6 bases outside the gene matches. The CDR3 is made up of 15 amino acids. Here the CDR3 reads CASSEAHRGQSPLHF. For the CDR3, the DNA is TGTGCCAGCAGTGAAGCGCATAGGGGGCAATCACCCCTCCACTTT.

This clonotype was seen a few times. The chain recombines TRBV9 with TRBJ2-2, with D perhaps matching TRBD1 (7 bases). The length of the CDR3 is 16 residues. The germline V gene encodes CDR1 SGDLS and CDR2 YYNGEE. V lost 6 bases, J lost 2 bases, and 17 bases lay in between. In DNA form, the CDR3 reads TGTGCCAGCACCAGGGGCGGGACAGTTAACACCGGGGAGCTGTTTTTT. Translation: CASTRGGTVNTGELFF.

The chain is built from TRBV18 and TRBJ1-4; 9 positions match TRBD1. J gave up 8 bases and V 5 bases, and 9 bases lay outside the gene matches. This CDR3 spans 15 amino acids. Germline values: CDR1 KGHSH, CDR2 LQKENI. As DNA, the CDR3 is TGTGCCAGCTCATCGATCCGGGACAGGGCCGAAAAACTGTTTTTT. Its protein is CASSSIRDRAEKLFF.

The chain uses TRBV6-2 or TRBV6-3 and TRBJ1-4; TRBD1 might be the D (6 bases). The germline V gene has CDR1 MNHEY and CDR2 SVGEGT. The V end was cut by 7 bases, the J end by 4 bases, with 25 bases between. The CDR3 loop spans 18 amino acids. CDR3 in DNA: TGTGCCAGCACAACGGCATTCAGGGACACAACTGGTAATGAAAAACTGTTTTTT. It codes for CASTTAFRDTTGNEKLFF.

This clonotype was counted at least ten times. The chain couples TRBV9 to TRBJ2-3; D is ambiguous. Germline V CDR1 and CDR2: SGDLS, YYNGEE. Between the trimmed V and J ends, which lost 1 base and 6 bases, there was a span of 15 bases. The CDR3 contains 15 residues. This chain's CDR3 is CASSVSTVDRDTQYF. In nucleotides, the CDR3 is TGTGCCAGCAGCGTATCAACGGTAGACCGTGATACGCAGTATTTT.

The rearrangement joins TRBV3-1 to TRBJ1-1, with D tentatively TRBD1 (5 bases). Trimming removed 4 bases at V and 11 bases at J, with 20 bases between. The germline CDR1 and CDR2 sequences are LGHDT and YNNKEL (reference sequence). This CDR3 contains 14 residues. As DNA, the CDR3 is TGTGCCAGCAGCCGATCAGGGATTTCAACAAAGGCTTTCTTT. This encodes CASSRSGISTKAFF.

DNA of the CDR3: TGTGCCAGCAGTGGGGGTACAGGGGGCGTTCGTAGCACAGATACGCAGTATTTT. It translates to CASSGGTGGVRSTDTQYF. The chain recombines TRBV27 with TRBJ2-3; 9 nucleotides align to TRBD1. Per the germline V gene, CDR1 is MNHEY and CDR2 is SMNVEV (reference sequence). The trim removed 5 bases at V and 0 bases at J, leaving 12 bases unmatched. This CDR3 has 18 residues.

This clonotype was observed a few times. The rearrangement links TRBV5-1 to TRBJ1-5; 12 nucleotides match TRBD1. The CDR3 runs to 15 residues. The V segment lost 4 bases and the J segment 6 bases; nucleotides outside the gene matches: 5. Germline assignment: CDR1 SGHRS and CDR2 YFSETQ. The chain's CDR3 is CASSMGQGAGQPQHF. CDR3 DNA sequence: TGCGCCAGCAGCATGGGACAGGGGGCCGGTCAGCCCCAGCATTTT.

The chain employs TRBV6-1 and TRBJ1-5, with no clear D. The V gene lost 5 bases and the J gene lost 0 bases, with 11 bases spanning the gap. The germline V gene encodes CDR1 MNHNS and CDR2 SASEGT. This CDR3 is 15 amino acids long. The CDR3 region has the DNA TGTGCCAGCAGTCTCTTCCGGGCTAGCAATCAGCCCCAGCATTTT. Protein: CASSLFRASNQPQHF.

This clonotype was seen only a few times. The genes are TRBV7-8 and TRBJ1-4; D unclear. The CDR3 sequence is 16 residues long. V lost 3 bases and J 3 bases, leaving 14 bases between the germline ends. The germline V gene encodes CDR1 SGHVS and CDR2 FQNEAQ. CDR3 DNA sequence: TGTGCCAGCAGCTTTGTTCAGCCACGGTCTAATGAAAAACTGTTTTTT. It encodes CASSFVQPRSNEKLFF.

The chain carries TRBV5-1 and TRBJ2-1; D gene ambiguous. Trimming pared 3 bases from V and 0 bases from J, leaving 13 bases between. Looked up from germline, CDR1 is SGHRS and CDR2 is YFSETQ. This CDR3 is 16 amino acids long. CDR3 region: CASSSSALSSYNEQFF. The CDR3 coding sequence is TGCGCCAGCAGCTCGTCCGCACTAAGCTCCTACAATGAGCAGTTCTTC.